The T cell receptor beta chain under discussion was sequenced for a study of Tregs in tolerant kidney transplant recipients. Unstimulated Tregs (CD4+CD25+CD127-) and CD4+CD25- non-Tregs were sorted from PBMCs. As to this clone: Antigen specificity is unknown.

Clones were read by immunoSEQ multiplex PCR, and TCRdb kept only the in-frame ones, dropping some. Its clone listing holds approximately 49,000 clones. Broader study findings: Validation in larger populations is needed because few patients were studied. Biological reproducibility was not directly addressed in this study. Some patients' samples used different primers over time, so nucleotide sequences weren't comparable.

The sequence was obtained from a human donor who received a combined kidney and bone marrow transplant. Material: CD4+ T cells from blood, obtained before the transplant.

The DNA read from the CDR3 is TGTGCCATCAGTGTACCGGGACTAGCTCCCCCGCGGCCTTACAATGAG. Translating gives CAISVPGLAPPRPYNE. The full-length CDR3 reads as CAISVPGLAPPRPYNEQFF. The rearrangement uses TRBV10-3 and TRBJ2-1; 9 positions agree with TRBD2. The read halts 3 residues ahead of the CDR3 end, with the missing end drawn from the germline J gene. V lost 4 bases to trimming and J lost 4 bases; unmatched junction nucleotides: 17. The CDR3 spans 19 residues. CDR1 and CDR2 (germline): ENHRY, SYGVKD.